This T cell receptor (beta chain) was identified during a study of blood T cells in healthy people across ages. Many counts were recorded for this clonotype. Its antigen is as yet unknown. V was pared by 6 bases and J by 7 bases, with 10 bases between. Germline CDR1 is SNHLY and CDR2 is FYNNEI. The CDR3 has 12 amino acids. Whole-study results and caveats: Age advanced and TCR beta diversity per million T cells fell, roughly linearly.

The authors ran a second PCR of roughly 6 to 12 cycles using a sample-barcoded 5' primer and a J-beta primer mix. From the 5' RACE reads, TCRdb called clonotypes with MiXCR, one entry per CDR3 protein. The sample lists about 780,000 distinct CDR3 sequences; roughly 25% were seen once. The sample also formed part of further work on T cells of mothers and their children. From that study: Study donors consisted of three healthy Caucasian mothers and their six children. Extraction yielded RNA that went, in full, into cDNA synthesis at about 1.5 ug per 15 ul.

The source material was blood. The genes are TRBV2 and TRBJ2-1; D is perhaps TRBD2 (5 bases). This TCR came from a boy aged 5-17 years in good health. For the CDR3, the DNA is TGTGCCAGCAGCCGGACGGGGAATGAGCAGTTCTTC. This sequence encodes CASSRTGNEQFF.